The clone carrying this T cell receptor (beta chain) has ten or more counts. The target antigen is unknown. The data derive from a study of early T cells in non-severe SARS-CoV-2 infection. Turning to the study itself: Chains from this unsorted whole-blood bulk RNA could not be paired. Points from the study as a whole: Database matching using VDJdb favored anti-spike CD8 responses, with private and CD4 specificities left missing.

This CDR3 has 13 amino acids. Unique molecular identifiers were added to individual cDNA molecules. TCRdb re-called the 5' RACE reads through MiXCR, storing one row per CDR3 protein. The table includes roughly 54,000 distinct CDR3 sequences, 5.6% detected once. The chain joins TRBV21-1 to TRBJ1-1; the table's D call, TRBD1, has no DNA check behind it. TRBV21-1 is marked as a pseudogene. The sequenced sample was whole blood. This receptor was identified in an adult who was a healthcare worker with PCR-confirmed SARS-CoV-2 infection or an uninfected control (not recorded which). Written as DNA, the CDR3 is TGTGCCAGCAGCACGGGACAGGGGGCGCGAGCTTTCTTT. Translated, it gives CASSTGQGARAFF.